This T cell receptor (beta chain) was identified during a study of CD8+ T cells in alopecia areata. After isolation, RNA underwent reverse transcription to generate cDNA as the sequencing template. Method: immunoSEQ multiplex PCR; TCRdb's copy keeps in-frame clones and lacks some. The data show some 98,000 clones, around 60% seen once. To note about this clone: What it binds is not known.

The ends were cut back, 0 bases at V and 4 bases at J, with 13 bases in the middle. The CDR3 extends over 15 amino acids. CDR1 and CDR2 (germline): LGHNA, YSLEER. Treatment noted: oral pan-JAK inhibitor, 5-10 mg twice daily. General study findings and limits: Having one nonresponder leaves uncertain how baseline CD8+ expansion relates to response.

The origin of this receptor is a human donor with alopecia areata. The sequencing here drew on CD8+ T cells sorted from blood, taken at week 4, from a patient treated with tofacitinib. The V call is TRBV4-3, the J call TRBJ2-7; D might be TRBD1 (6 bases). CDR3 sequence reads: CASSQDLGQLYEQYF. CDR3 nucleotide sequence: TGCGCCAGCAGCCAAGATCTCGGACAGCTATACGAGCAGTACTTC.